The present TCR beta chain was sequenced within a study of OX40 agonist ivuxolimab in advanced cancers. Across the study: It was ivuxolimab, an agonistic anti-OX40 (CD134) antibody, that patients were treated with. It was permissible to have had prior anti-PD-1, anti-PD-L1 or anti-CTLA-4 therapy, and around 40% had some.

Germline CDR1 reads LNHDA; CDR2 reads SQIVND (reference sequence). The V and J ends lost 9 bases and 5 bases, in that order; junction bases with no gene match: 8. The length of the CDR3 is 15 residues. This clone was seen a single time. Only in-frame clones appear in the TCRdb table, and some are missing; sequencing was by immunoSEQ multiplex PCR. Of 65,000 to 90,000 clones in the sample, roughly 90% were seen once. The sequences come from CD4+ or CD8+ T cells sorted from blood, collected in a trial of the OX40 agonist ivuxolimab. The gene calls are TRBV19 and TRBJ2-3; 13 nucleotides match TRBD2. The receptor was isolated from an adult with an advanced solid tumor such as melanoma, head and neck, liver or kidney cancer. As DNA, the CDR3 is TGTGCCAGCAGTGCACTAGCGGGAGGGAGAGATACGCAGTATTTT. Translated, it gives CASSALAGGRDTQYF.